A selection of T cell receptor beta chains follows, all from one sample in a study of CD8 T cells in ankylosing spondylitis. Each CDR3 protein gets one entry after TCRdb re-called the 5' RACE reads with MiXCR. The sample holds about 540,000 distinct CDR3 sequences, about 13% seen once. The specimen sequenced was blood, either unsorted or a sorted T cell fraction (not recorded which). The receptors originated from a male donor with ankylosing spondylitis. Both conserved end residues are part of each CDR3. Fields, in order: J gene, clone size, V gene, CDR3 protein. Rows give clone size only sometimes, using once, few, many, or a class for an expanded clone.

TRBJ2-2 | few | TRBV10-3 | CATRLSGPSNTGELFF
TRBJ2-7 | many | TRBV12-3/TRBV12-4 | CASSGGLAGSYEQYF
TRBJ2-7 | few | TRBV20-1 | CSAVRREVEQYF
TRBJ1-1 | few | TRBV6-5 | CASSYNLRSGTEAFF
TRBJ2-3 | few | TRBV4-2 | CASSQLFLTSTDTQYF
TRBJ2-3 | few | TRBV20-1 | CSAPKSGLGTDTQYF
TRBJ2-1 | many | TRBV5-1 | CASSLSRGGGSEQFF
TRBJ2-2 | few | TRBV15 | CATSRDGPNTGELFF
TRBJ2-1 | NA | TRBV7-2 | CASRRDNYNEQFF
TRBJ2-3 | NA | TRBV7-2 | CASSSYRDTQYF
TRBJ1-1 | few | TRBV12-3/TRBV12-4 | CASSVWGQLNTEAFF
TRBJ1-1 | few | TRBV14 | CASSQDLYTEAFF
TRBJ2-7 | few | TRBV2 | CASRGGWGYYEQYF
TRBJ2-1 | NA | TRBV29-1 | CSVETRRAGEQFF
TRBJ2-2 | few | TRBV6-1 | CASSTTGLAETNTGELFF
TRBJ2-7 | few | TRBV29-1 | CSVDQRGDIYEQYF
TRBJ2-3 | NA | TRBV7-8 | CASSPRLMGTQYF
TRBJ2-1 | NA | TRBV3-1 | CASSQELAGIYNEQFF
TRBJ1-5 | NA | TRBV5-6 | CASSTTDSNQPQHF
TRBJ2-7 | NA | TRBV25-1 | CARGGQGGEQYF
TRBJ1-5 | NA | TRBV12-3/TRBV12-4 | CASSFSTGGGNQPQHF
TRBJ2-2 | NA | TRBV4-1 | CASSQERTPTGELFF
TRBJ2-1 | few | TRBV5-1 | CASSSQTSETNNEQFF
TRBJ2-1 | many | TRBV24-1 | CATRRGAGYNEQFF
TRBJ2-1 | NA | TRBV25-1 | CASSARRGVGNEQFF
TRBJ1-2 | many | TRBV12-3/TRBV12-4 | CASSLPPEGYTF
TRBJ1-1 | few | TRBV10-3 | CAISGGLTGGTEAFF
TRBJ2-1 | many | TRBV25-1 | CASSVGLAYNEQFF
TRBJ2-5 | NA | TRBV7-2 | CASSLEGFEETQYF
TRBJ2-1 | NA | TRBV7-2 | CASSSLTSGKVYEQFF
TRBJ2-2 | NA | TRBV3-1 | CASSHRQGGTGELFF
TRBJ1-1 | NA | TRBV4-1 | CASSQGLGQGALSRTEAFF
TRBJ2-3 | few | TRBV7-9 | CASSSDGSTDTQYF
TRBJ2-1 | few | TRBV28 | CASRMDSSYNEQFF
TRBJ2-3 | many | TRBV7-2 | CASSLIWSGTDTQYF
TRBJ2-4 | NA | TRBV20-1 | CSALGSGGGKNIQYF
TRBJ1-1 | few | TRBV27 | CASSPTDRGAFF
TRBJ1-5 | NA | TRBV28 | CASSPLGRDGQPQHF
TRBJ1-5 | NA | TRBV7-2 | CASSLGAGFQPQHF
TRBJ2-3 | NA | TRBV7-9 | CASSFEVAGVADTQYF
TRBJ1-5 | NA | TRBV7-2 | CASSLEVAGRRQPQHF
TRBJ2-2 | NA | TRBV11-2 | CASSKIDRNTGELFF
TRBJ1-1 | NA | TRBV18 | CASSPIGMNTEAFF
TRBJ1-2 | NA | TRBV29-1 | CSVDRGEDVYTF
TRBJ1-2 | NA | TRBV5-1 | CASSLAEAEEAGYTF
TRBJ2-7 | few | TRBV20-1 | CSASRGQTYEQYF
TRBJ2-6 | NA | TRBV7-9 | CASSALRGRSGANVLTF
TRBJ1-5 | many | TRBV12-3/TRBV12-4 | CASTVFGQPQHF
TRBJ2-3 | few | TRBV19 | CASSLGQGRGDTQYF
TRBJ2-7 | many | TRBV5-1 | CASSLGGTSYEQYF
TRBJ1-5 | few | TRBV24-1 | CATSDPTGGEGNQPQHF
TRBJ2-1 | few | TRBV4-2 | CASSQVLAGDVIKDEQFF
TRBJ1-2 | few | TRBV5-6 | CASSPTGGQANYGYTF